What follows are 24 T cell receptor beta chains derived from one specimen sequenced in a study of blood T cells in healthy people across ages. A J-beta primer mix and a sample-barcoded 5' primer were used in a second PCR of roughly 6 to 12 cycles. TCRdb reprocessed the 5' RACE reads via MiXCR and lists one record per CDR3 protein. The sample includes 850,000 to 1,100,000 distinct CDR3 sequences, roughly two fifths of them seen just once. Sequenced sample: blood. Every receptor here comes from a man younger than 35 in good health.

A note on this clonotype: The junction departs from the called germline gene at one end, perhaps through a read error. The chain is built from TRBV12-3 or TRBV12-4 and TRBJ2-7, with D maybe TRBD1 (6 bases). The CDR3 has 14 amino acids. The CDR3 protein is CASSTGTISYEQYF. The CDR3 DNA follows: TGTGCCAGCAGTACCGGGACAATATCCTATGAGCAGTACTTC.

Of note for this clonotype: One end of the junction is discordant with germline, which a read error may explain. The chain has TRBV4-3 and TRBJ2-3; D gene unclear. Germline-derived CDR1 and CDR2 are LGHNA and YSLEER. The length of the CDR3 is 15 residues. CDR3: CASSQRPFSTDTQYF. The CDR3 DNA sequence: TGCGCCAGTAGCCAAAGGCCCTTTAGCACAGATACGCAGTATTTT.

This rearrangement joins TRBV2 to TRBJ1-5; the match to TRBD1 covers 9 bases. Germline V gene data show CDR1 as SNHLY and CDR2 as FYNNEI. This CDR3 region has 16 residues. V shed 5 bases, J shed 2 bases, and the junction held 7 bases outside the gene matches. CDR3 sequence (DNA): TGTGCCAGCAGTCCTGGGACAGGGATAGGCAATCAGCCCCAGCATTTT. Protein product: CASSPGTGIGNQPQHF.

This clonotype was detected only once. As DNA, the CDR3 is TGTGCCATCAGTGAGAACTGGAACTATGGCTACACCTTC. It encodes CAISENWNYGYTF. The rearrangement uses TRBV10-3 and TRBJ1-2; D gene ambiguous. Germline-derived CDR1 and CDR2 are ENHRY and SYGVKD. There are 13 residues in the CDR3. V lost 2 bases and J lost 2, with 6 bases in between.

The rearrangement links TRBV5-5 to TRBJ2-5; D uncertain. The CDR3 is 14 residues long. Trimming left V 2 bases short and J 0 bases short, with 8 bases between. Germline-derived CDR1 and CDR2 are SGHKS and YYEKEE (reference sequence). The CDR3 nucleotides read TGTGCCAGCAGCTTCCCAGTCGACCAAGAGACCCAGTACTTC. This translates into CASSFPVDQETQYF.

The table lists this clonotype with many counts. The chain is built from TRBV6-1 and TRBJ1-2, with D possibly being TRBD1 (5 bases). Deletions cut 11 bases from V and 5 bases from J, with 24 bases between. Germline V gene sequence: CDR1 MNHNS, CDR2 SASEGT. The CDR3 has 15 amino acids. The CDR3 sequence: CAAIPSGGMWYGYTF. For the CDR3, the DNA is TGTGCCGCAATACCAAGTGGGGGTATGTGGTATGGCTACACCTTC.

This clonotype came up a few times. The V call is TRBV3-1, the J call TRBJ1-2; D remains unclear. V was cut by 1 base and J by 12 bases, with 12 bases left in between. This CDR3 contains 12 residues. The germline V gene encodes CDR1 LGHDT and CDR2 YNNKEL (reference sequence). This chain's CDR3 is CASSQGKAGNTF. CDR3 DNA sequence: TGTGCCAGCAGCCAAGGGAAGGCGGGAAACACCTTC. Complete variable domain (other parts from reference TRBV3-1 and TRBJ1-2): DTAVSQTPKYLVTQMGNDKSIKCEQNLGHDTMYWYKQDSKKFLKIMFSYNNKELIINETVPNRFSPKSPDKAHLNLHINSLELGDSAVYFCASSQGKAGNTFGSGTRLTVV.

The chain joins TRBV7-2 to TRBJ1-2; no firm D call. The CDR3 has 12 amino acids. The V gene's germline CDR1 is SGHTA and CDR2 FQGNSA. V was clipped by 1 base and J by 7 bases, with 7 bases between them. The CDR3 sequence is CASSLEKRGYTF. Here the CDR3 DNA reads TGTGCCAGCAGCTTAGAAAAACGTGGCTACACCTTC.

The V call is TRBV7-2, the J call TRBJ2-1; D not resolved. The end of the DNA is better explained by TRBJ2-7, so the J call may be wrong. Germline loops: CDR1 SGHTA, CDR2 FQGNSA. The CDR3 is made up of 15 amino acids. CDR3 coding DNA: TGTGCCAGCAGCTTAGCGATGGGAACATACAATGAGCAGTACTTC. It translates to CASSLAMGTYNEQYF.

The chain recombines TRBV4-3 with TRBJ2-4; no clear D. The CDR3 spans 15 residues. V was cut by 0 bases and J by 6 bases, with 12 bases left in between. Germline loops: CDR1 LGHNA, CDR2 YSLEER. CDR3 nucleotide sequence: TGCGCCAGCAGCCAAGATGGGCCGGCTACAAACATTCAGTACTTC. This codes for CASSQDGPATNIQYF.

The V call is TRBV7-3, the J call TRBJ2-2; D gene ambiguous. The germline V and J ends were trimmed by 1 base and 1 base, with 4 bases remaining between them. The CDR3 has 14 amino acids. Germline CDR1 SGHTA, CDR2 FQGTGA. The CDR3 DNA is TGTGCCAGCAGCTTAAATGGGAACACCGGGGAGCTGTTTTTT. Translating gives CASSLNGNTGELFF.

The CDR3 sequence is CAIGRPNTEAFF. In DNA form, the CDR3 reads TGTGCCATCGGGCGTCCGAACACTGAAGCTTTCTTT. The chain links TRBV10-3 to TRBJ1-1; D is uncertain. This CDR3 spans 12 amino acids. Germline V gives CDR1 ENHRY, CDR2 SYGVKD. V lost 8 bases to trimming and J lost 1 base, with 8 bases between them.

This clonotype was seen only a few times. This chain uses TRBV6-6 with TRBJ2-7; 12 bases align to TRBD2. The last part of the DNA fits TRBJ2-5 better; the J call may be wrong. CDR1 MNHNY and CDR2 SVGAGI come from the germline V gene (reference sequence). This CDR3 region has 15 residues. This CDR3 is CASSYSLAGGETQYF. The CDR3 DNA reads as TGTGCCAGCAGTTACTCTCTAGCGGGGGGGGAGACCCAGTACTTC.

The rearrangement joins TRBV28 to TRBJ2-5; TRBD2 matches 10 bases. This CDR3 contains 15 residues. V lost 5 bases to trimming and J lost 2 bases; unmatched junction nucleotides: 5. Germline CDR1 reads MDHEN; CDR2 reads SYDVKM. The CDR3 loop reads CASSPPAGGQETQYF. The CDR3 DNA is TGTGCCAGCAGTCCCCCAGCGGGGGGGCAAGAGACCCAGTACTTC.

This clonotype was detected only a few times. The chain employs TRBV6-5 and TRBJ1-2, with TRBD1 as a possible D gene (5 bases). The CDR3 extends over 17 amino acids. Trimming removed 4 bases at V and 5 bases at J, with 23 bases between. CDR1 is MNHEY and CDR2 is SVGAGI in the germline V gene. DNA for the CDR3: TGTGCCAGCAGTTTTAGTGCGACCGGGACGGCTATTTATGGCTACACCTTC. Residues: CASSFSATGTAIYGYTF.

This sequence joins TRBV5-1 and TRBJ2-5; D possibly corresponds to TRBD1 (5 bases). The V end was cut by 4 bases, the J end by 4 bases, with 23 bases between. This CDR3 is built from 17 residues. Looked up from germline, CDR1 is SGHRS and CDR2 is YFSETQ. The CDR3 loop reads CASSRNRPSESVETQYF. As DNA, the CDR3 is TGCGCCAGCAGCCGGAACAGGCCGTCGGAAAGTGTAGAGACCCAGTACTTC. Full variable domain (outside the CDR3, taken from reference TRBV5-1 and TRBJ2-5): KAGVTQTPRYLIKTRGQQVTLSCSPISGHRSVSWYQQTPGQGLQFLFEYFSETQRNKGNFPGRFSGRQFSNSRSEMNVSTLELGDSALYLCASSRNRPSESVETQYFGPGTRLLVL.

This clonotype was counted a few times. The rearrangement uses TRBV11-1 and TRBJ2-5; D possibly corresponds to TRBD2 (6 bases). The J call may be in error: the DNA end matches TRBJ2-7 better. CDR1 and CDR2 from the germline V gene are SGHAT and FQDESV (reference sequence). The CDR3 is 15 amino acids. CDR3 in DNA: TGTGCCAGCAGCTTAGGGGCGGAGGGGTCCTACGAGCAGTACTTC. It translates to CASSLGAEGSYEQYF.

Regarding this clonotype: At one of its ends the junction is not consistent with the germline gene, which may arise from a read error. The chain uses TRBV5-1 and TRBJ2-2; no definite D call. CDR3 length: 16 residues. Germline CDR1 SGHRS, CDR2 YFSETQ. The CDR3 region has the DNA TGTGCCAGCAGCCTTGCCGACCGTGACATCACCGGGGAGCTGTTTTTT. It is translated as CASSLADRDITGELFF.

The gene calls are TRBV7-9 and TRBJ1-5; D not certain. Trimming took off 1 base at V and 6 bases at J, with 13 bases between the two ends. Looked up from germline, CDR1 is SEHNR and CDR2 is FQNEAQ (reference sequence). The CDR3 contains 15 residues. CDR3 nucleotide sequence: TGTGCCAGCAGCTTAGACAGCTTTAGCGGTCAGCCCCAGCATTTT. Translation gives CASSLDSFSGQPQHF.

The chain is built from TRBV20-1 and TRBJ1-2; a weak D match, TRBD1 (5 bases). Trimming removed 5 bases at V and 1 base at J, with 20 bases between. Germline CDR1 DFQATT, CDR2 SNEGSKA (reference sequence). The CDR3 runs 16 residues. The CDR3 region is CSAARLSGTYNYGYTF. For the CDR3, the DNA is TGCAGTGCTGCGAGACTGTCAGGGACCTATAACTATGGCTACACCTTC.

In this sample, this clonotype turned up a few times. The V and J genes are TRBV30 and TRBJ1-5; 9 nucleotides agree with TRBD1. The CDR3 consists of 13 residues. Germline CDR1 is GTSNPN and CDR2 is SVGIG (reference sequence). The ends lost 5 bases at V and 11 bases at J; junction bases unmatched: 10. The CDR3 here is CAWGGQGGQSQHF. The CDR3 DNA reads as TGTGCCTGGGGGGGACAGGGTGGGCAATCCCAGCATTTT. Variable domain in full (rest from reference TRBV30 and TRBJ1-5): SQTIHQWPATLVQPVGSPLSLECTVEGTSNPNLYWYRQAAGRGLQLLFYSVGIGQISSEVPQNLSASRPQDRQFILSSKKLLLSDSGFYLCAWGGQGGQSQHFGDGTRLSIL.

A few counts support this clonotype. The V call is TRBV19, the J call TRBJ2-4; D is ambiguous. Germline V gene lookup returns CDR1 LNHDA and CDR2 SQIVND (reference sequence). The CDR3 extends over 16 amino acids. V shed 6 bases and J shed 6 bases, with 21 bases lying between them. In DNA, the CDR3 is TGTGCCAGTAGCGCTATTAGGAGTGTAAATCGAAACATTCAGTACTTC. Its protein product is CASSAIRSVNRNIQYF.

Turning to this clonotype: Germline is not matched at one junction end, which may reflect a read error. The J gene is TRBJ1-2, the V gene TRBV7-9, with D perhaps TRBD1 (6 bases). The CDR3 extends over 17 amino acids. Germline CDR1 and CDR2: SEHNR and FQNEAQ (reference sequence). The CDR3 DNA follows: TGTGCCACCAGCCCTCCGGCAGTAGTAGGGGGAGCTTTTGGCTACACCTTC. It encodes CATSPPAVVGGAFGYTF.

The chain carries TRBV19 and TRBJ2-2; no clear D. Deletions cut 4 bases from V and 8 bases from J, with 14 bases between. CDR1 LNHDA and CDR2 SQIVND come from the germline V gene (reference sequence). The CDR3 is 14 residues long. The CDR3 loop is CASSKTRFVGELFF. DNA of the CDR3: TGTGCCAGTAGTAAGACTCGCTTTGTAGGGGAGCTGTTTTTT.